The source of this TCR beta chain is a study of blood T cell repertoires in COVID-19. Study-level information: The samples span acute and convalescent COVID-19 from the United States, Italy and Spain.

The CDR3 sequence is 18 residues long. V shed 1 base and J 2 bases; nucleotides not matched to a gene: 13. Per the germline V gene, CDR1 is LGHDT and CDR2 is YNNKEL (reference sequence). Clones were sequenced by immunoSEQ multiplex PCR, and TCRdb holds only the in-frame ones, with some missing. The sample records some 65,000 clones, approximately 93% being singletons. Material for sequencing was peripheral blood. The chain has TRBV3-1 (or the pseudogene TRBV3-2) and TRBJ2-5; 7 bases agree with TRBD2. The clonotype originates from a man in his 70s with active COVID-19. The CDR3 DNA reads as TGTGCCAGCAGCCAAGTCGTCTTCGGGCCTAGCGGACAAGAGACCCAGTACTTC. It yields the protein CASSQVVFGPSGQETQYF.